The present T cell receptor (beta chain) was sequenced within a study of beta chain features in type 1 diabetes. The authors reverse transcribed all of the isolated RNA, so sequencing captured expressed TCRB transcripts. Clones were sequenced by immunoSEQ multiplex PCR, and TCRdb holds only the in-frame ones, with some missing. This sample has some 150,000 clones, with 9.7% found just once. The CDR3 is 14 residues long. The V end lost 6 bases, the J end lost 2 bases, and 13 bases lay between the germline ends. Germline loops: CDR1 KGHSH, CDR2 LQKENI. The chain has TRBV18 and TRBJ1-2, with a possible D match to TRBD1 (5 bases). Sequenced material: central memory CD4+ T cells from blood. The sequence came from a woman aged 40 to 50 in good health. Here the CDR3 reads CASSRQDTNYGYTF. The CDR3 region has the DNA TGTGCCAGCTCCCGCCAGGACACCAACTATGGCTACACCTTC.